Following are 3 T cell receptor beta chains from one sample sequenced in a study of control samples from healthy donors and cancer patients. Using immunoSEQ multiplex PCR, the repertoire was profiled, and TCRdb retains in-frame clones only, with some absent. This sample has 150,000 or so clones; about nine tenths occur once, and the top ten carry 4.5% to 7%. Sequencing was performed on blood. Receptors originate from a young man in good health.

The chain employs TRBV5-6 and TRBJ2-3; 10 bases fit TRBD2. The germline V gene has CDR1 SGHDT and CDR2 YYEEEE. There are 16 residues in the CDR3. The V segment lost 2 bases and the J segment 3 bases; nucleotides outside the gene matches: 6. The CDR3 nucleotides are TGTGCCAGCAGCTTACCTCTAGCGGGGGTTACAGATACGCAGTATTTT. It specifies CASSLPLAGVTDTQYF.

This clone was detected a few times. The rearrangement links TRBV10-3 to TRBJ2-1; D not certain. V gave up 6 bases and J gave up 0 bases, with 12 bases separating them. Germline V gene data show CDR1 as ENHRY and CDR2 as SYGVKD. This CDR3 has 15 residues. CDR3 sequence: CAIRQDQSSYNEQFF. For the CDR3, the DNA is TGTGCCATCAGGCAGGACCAAAGCTCCTACAATGAGCAGTTCTTC.

V and J are TRBV5-5 and TRBJ2-3; maybe TRBD1 (5 bases). The V gene's germline CDR1 is SGHKS and CDR2 YYEKEE (reference sequence). This CDR3 is built from 14 residues. Trimming left V 4 bases short and J 0 bases short, with 9 bases between. The CDR3 DNA follows: TGTGCCAGCAGCCCGGACACAAGCACAGATACGCAGTATTTT. This codes for CASSPDTSTDTQYF. The variable domain in full, completed from reference TRBV5-5 and TRBJ2-3, reads DAGVTQSPTHLIKTRGQQVTLRCSPISGHKSVSWYQQVLGQGPQFIFQYYEKEERGRGNFPDRFSARQFPNYSSELNVNALLLGDSALYLCASSPDTSTDTQYFGPGTRLTVL.